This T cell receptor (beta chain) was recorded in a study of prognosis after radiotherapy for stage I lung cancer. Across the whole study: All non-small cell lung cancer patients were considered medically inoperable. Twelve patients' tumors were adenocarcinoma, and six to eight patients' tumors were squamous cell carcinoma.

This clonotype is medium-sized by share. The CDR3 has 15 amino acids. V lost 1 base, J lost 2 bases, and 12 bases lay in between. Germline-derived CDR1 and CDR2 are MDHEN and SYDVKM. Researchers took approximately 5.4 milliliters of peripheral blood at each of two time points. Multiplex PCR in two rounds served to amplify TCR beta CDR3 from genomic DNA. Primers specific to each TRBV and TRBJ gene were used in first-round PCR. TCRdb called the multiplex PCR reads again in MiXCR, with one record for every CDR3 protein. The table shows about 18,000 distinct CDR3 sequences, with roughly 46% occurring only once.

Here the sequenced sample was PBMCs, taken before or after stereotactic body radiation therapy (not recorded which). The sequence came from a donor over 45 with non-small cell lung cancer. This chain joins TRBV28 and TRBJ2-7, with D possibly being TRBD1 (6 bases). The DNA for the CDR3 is TGTGCCAGCAGTTTATACAGGGACCTCACCTACGAGCAGTACTTC. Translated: CASSLYRDLTYEQYF.